The text below deals with one TCR beta chain. V lost 10 bases, J lost 5 bases, and 20 bases lay in between. This CDR3 spans 14 amino acids. Germline CDR1 and CDR2: MNHEY and SVGAGI. This record belongs to a study of blood T cell repertoires in COVID-19. Original processing methods: Scientists estimated how many nucleated cells there were by amplifying reference gene primers. Only in-frame clones appear in the TCRdb table, and some are missing; sequencing was by immunoSEQ multiplex PCR. V, J and clone size were drawn from that table, and D and trimming were deduced from the DNA. The repertoire holds 100,000 to 150,000 clones, with 80% to 85% as singletons.

The receptor was isolated from a woman aged 50 to 65 with acute or convalescent COVID-19. The specimen was peripheral blood. The chain employs TRBV6-5 and TRBJ2-5; tentative D call: TRBD2 (5 bases). In DNA, the CDR3 is TGTGCCACCCAACCGGGCTCTAGCTGGGAGACCCAGTACTTC. Its protein is CATQPGSSWETQYF.